This T cell receptor beta chain is from a study of somatic mutations in cytotoxic T cells in rheumatoid arthritis. Study-wide background: Using a FACSAria II or Sony SH800, a portion of the V beta antibody-stained T-cell populations were flow-sorted at nearly 100% purity, and among those populations were V beta1+ cells that were then sequenced for TCRB. Overall study findings and caveats: Antigens recognized by the expanded CD8+ clones were unknown.

In germline, CDR1 is MNHEY, CDR2 SVGAGI. The CDR3 extends over 15 amino acids. Deletions cut 7 bases from V and 4 bases from J, with 16 bases between. Concerning this clone itself: Its antigen is not identified.

The assay was immunoSEQ multiplex PCR, and TCRdb's table has in-frame clones only and misses some. The sample contains about 11,000 clones, approximately 84% of which appear only once. This receptor was taken from a woman aged 60-70 years with rheumatoid arthritis. The sample consisted of CD8+ T cells sorted from blood. This chain connects TRBV6-5 to TRBJ2-2, with a weak D call TRBD2 (7 bases). The CDR3 region is CASTGGLWGTGELFF. The CDR3 DNA is TGTGCCAGCACCGGGGGGCTGTGGGGCACCGGGGAGCTGTTTTTT.